One sample yielded the 18 T cell receptor beta chains listed below, sequenced in a study of beta chain features in type 1 diabetes. Sequenced material consisted of expressed TCRB transcripts (all of the isolated RNA was reverse transcribed). The data were produced by immunoSEQ multiplex PCR, yet TCRdb's version contains in-frame clones alone and is incomplete. The data show over 500,000 clones, around 16% seen once. The source material was naive CD4+ T cells from blood. The receptors derive from a man younger than 35 in good health.

The V call is TRBV6-1, the J call TRBJ1-2; the match to TRBD1 covers 7 bases. V lost 7 bases and J lost 2; bases outside the gene matches: 4. The length of the CDR3 is 13 residues. The germline V gene encodes CDR1 MNHNS and CDR2 SASEGT. CDR3 residues: CASTEGQNYGYTF. Here the CDR3 DNA reads TGTGCCAGCACCGAGGGACAGAACTATGGCTACACCTTC.

The chain recombines TRBV10-3 with TRBJ1-6, with D uncertain. Germline V lookup: CDR1 ENHRY, CDR2 SYGVKD. V gave up 0 bases and J gave up 11 bases, with 17 bases separating them. The CDR3 loop spans 16 amino acids. The CDR3 protein is CAISESTVTVGPPLHF. For the CDR3, the DNA is TGTGCCATCAGTGAGTCGACTGTTACCGTCGGGCCACCCCTCCACTTT.

The rearrangement joins TRBV4-1 to TRBJ2-7; weak D call: TRBD2 (6 bases). Trimming left V 1 base short and J 0 bases short, with 16 bases between. The CDR3 runs to 17 residues. The germline CDR1 and CDR2 sequences are MGHRA and YSYEKL. CDR3 protein: CASSQGVTRRGSYEQYF. As DNA, the CDR3 is TGCGCCAGCAGCCAAGGGGTGACTAGGCGTGGCTCCTACGAGCAGTACTTC.

A note on this clone: The identical CDR3 is also encoded by other nucleotide sequences in the sample. The chain has TRBV9 and TRBJ2-6; D gene ambiguous. Germline assignment: CDR1 SGDLS and CDR2 YYNGEE. V lost 5 bases and J lost 4, with 4 bases in between. The CDR3 has 12 amino acids. The CDR3 coding sequence is TGTGCCAGCAGTTCGGGGGCCAACGTCCTGACTTTC. It specifies CASSSGANVLTF. Full variable domain (remainder filled in from reference TRBV9 and TRBJ2-6): DSGVTQTPKHLITATGQRVTLRCSPRSGDLSVYWYQQSLDQGLQFLIQYYNGEERAKGNILERFSAQQFPDLHSELNLSSLELGDSALYFCASSSGANVLTFGAGSRLTVL.

This clone has more than one count but fewer than ten. V usage is TRBV25-1 and J usage is TRBJ1-1, with 8 bases identical to TRBD1. This CDR3 spans 15 amino acids. Per germline, CDR1 MGHDK and CDR2 SYGVNS. Trimming took 4 bases from V and 5 from J; bases not matched to a gene: 9. The CDR3 nucleotides read TGTGCCAGCAGTGCCCTCAGGGGGCGCGGGACTGAAGCTTTCTTT. Protein product: CASSALRGRGTEAFF.

V is TRBV2 and J is TRBJ1-2; no reliable D call. The CDR3 length is 13 residues. From germline, CDR1 is SNHLY and CDR2 FYNNEI. V was shortened by 3 bases and J by 0 bases, with 5 bases between the two germline ends. As DNA, the CDR3 is TGTGCCAGCAGTGAGACACCTAACTATGGCTACACCTTC. Translated: CASSETPNYGYTF.

A remark on this clone: The junction does not match germline at one end; this may be a read error. The chain joins TRBV29-1 to TRBJ1-1, with TRBD1 matching over 7 bases. Germline CDR1 reads SQVTM; CDR2 reads ANQGSEA. The CDR3 runs to 14 residues. CDR3 sequence reads: CSVTSGTVNTEASF. CDR3 coding DNA: TGCAGCGTTACTTCCGGGACAGTGAACACTGAAGCTTCCTTT.

The V gene is TRBV30, the J gene TRBJ2-2; possibly TRBD2 for D (7 bases). Germline loops: CDR1 GTSNPN, CDR2 SVGIG (reference sequence). The CDR3 spans 16 residues. In nucleotides, the CDR3 is TGTGCTCGATCCGTGATGTGGGGGGGCTCCACCGGGGAGCTGTTTTTT. Translation gives CARSVMWGGSTGELFF.

CDR3 sequence reads: CASSGLAGANEQFF. CDR3 bases: TGTGCCAGCAGTGGCCTAGCGGGGGCAAACGAGCAGTTCTTC. The chain recombines TRBV27 with TRBJ2-1, with 10 nucleotides matching TRBD2. CDR1 and CDR2 (germline): MNHEY, SMNVEV (reference sequence). The CDR3 consists of 14 residues. V shed 5 bases and J 10 bases; nucleotides not matched to a gene: 8.

On this clone itself: Other DNA sequences in this specimen translate into the identical CDR3. The chain has TRBV15 and TRBJ2-6; no clear D. Trimming shortened V by 0 bases and J by 4 bases, and 4 bases separated the two germline ends. The CDR3 loop spans 14 amino acids. Germline V gene data show CDR1 as LNHNV and CDR2 as YYDKDF (reference sequence). The CDR3 is CATSRDSGANVLTF. In nucleotides, the CDR3 is TGTGCCACCAGCAGAGATTCCGGGGCCAACGTCCTGACTTTC.

This clone appeared a few times. The V and J genes are TRBV15 and TRBJ2-7; weak D call: TRBD1 (6 bases). Germline V gene data show CDR1 as LNHNV and CDR2 as YYDKDF (reference sequence). V was trimmed by 1 base and J by 2 bases, leaving 15 bases between them. CDR3 length equals 16 residues. CDR3 DNA: TGTGCCACCAGCAGAGGTGGCACAGGGTATGCCTACGAGCAGTACTTC. It translates to CATSRGGTGYAYEQYF.

The chain carries TRBV18 and TRBJ1-2; D possibly corresponds to TRBD1 (6 bases). From germline, CDR1 is KGHSH and CDR2 LQKENI. The V end was cut by 4 bases, the J end by 3 bases, with 9 bases between. This CDR3 spans 13 amino acids. CDR3 coding DNA: TGTGCCAGCTCACTGGACAGCGACTATGGCTACACCTTC. This gives the protein CASSLDSDYGYTF.

This clone was observed a handful of times. CDR3 DNA: TGTGCCATCAGTCCAGTTGCCGGAGGACGGGGAGATACGCAGTATTTT. This translates into CAISPVAGGRGDTQYF. The rearrangement uses TRBV10-3 and TRBJ2-3, with D possibly TRBD2 on 5 matching bases. Between the trimmed V and J ends, which lost 5 bases and 5 bases, there was a span of 20 bases. The CDR3 covers 16 residues. Germline V gene lookup returns CDR1 ENHRY and CDR2 SYGVKD.

This chain connects TRBV7-2 to TRBJ1-5, with 7 positions matching TRBD1. Germline CDR1 reads SGHTA; CDR2 reads FQGNSA. The V segment lost 3 bases and the J segment 2 bases; nucleotides outside the gene matches: 4. This CDR3 is 15 amino acids long. CDR3 nucleotides: TGTGCCAGCAGCTTCTTCGGACAGGGCAATCAGCCCCAGCATTTT. This translates into CASSFFGQGNQPQHF.

Only a few counts were recorded for this clone. V is TRBV5-1 and J is TRBJ1-3; weak D call: TRBD1 (6 bases). This CDR3 spans 16 amino acids. CDR1 and CDR2 from the germline V gene are SGHRS and YFSETQ. V dropped 0 bases and J dropped 0 bases, with 10 bases sitting between them. The CDR3 DNA sequence: TGCGCCAGCAGCTTGGTTCAGGGGCCCTCTGGAAACACCATATATTTT. Translating it yields CASSLVQGPSGNTIYF.

This clone has more than one count but fewer than ten. The rearrangement uses TRBV28 and TRBJ1-2, with D maybe TRBD1 (6 bases). Germline-derived CDR1 and CDR2 are MDHEN and SYDVKM. This CDR3 region has 16 residues. V was pared by 6 bases and J by 10 bases, with 27 bases between. The CDR3 nucleotides are TGTGCCAGCAGCAATACAGGGATCTTTTCTCCTGGCCACTACACCTTC. This gives the protein CASSNTGIFSPGHYTF.

This clone came up a few times. The V call is TRBV7-2, the J call TRBJ2-3; D remains ambiguous. Deletions cut 5 bases from V and 3 bases from J, with 6 bases between. This CDR3 has 12 residues. Germline CDR1 SGHTA, CDR2 FQGNSA. CDR3 in DNA: TGTGCCAGCAGCGTCTGGACAGATACGCAGTATTTT. This sequence encodes CASSVWTDTQYF.

A few counts support this clone. This sequence joins TRBV10-3 and TRBJ1-5, with a possible D match to TRBD1 (6 bases). Germline CDR1 reads ENHRY; CDR2 reads SYGVKD. The CDR3 covers 12 residues. With 11 bases removed from V and 3 bases from J, the gap between germline ends came to 11 bases. CDR3 region: CAANRDNQPQHF. CDR3 bases: TGTGCCGCTAACAGGGACAATCAGCCCCAGCATTTT.